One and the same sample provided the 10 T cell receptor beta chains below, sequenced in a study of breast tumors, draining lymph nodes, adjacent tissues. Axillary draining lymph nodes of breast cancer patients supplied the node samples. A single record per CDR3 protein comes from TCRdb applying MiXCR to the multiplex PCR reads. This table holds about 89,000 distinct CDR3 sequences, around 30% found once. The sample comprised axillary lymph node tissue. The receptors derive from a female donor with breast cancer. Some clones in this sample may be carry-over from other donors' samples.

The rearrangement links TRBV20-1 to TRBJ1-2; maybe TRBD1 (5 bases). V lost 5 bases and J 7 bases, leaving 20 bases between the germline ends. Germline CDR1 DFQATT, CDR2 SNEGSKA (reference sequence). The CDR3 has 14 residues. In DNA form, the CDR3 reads TGCAGTGCTGGTTTTGAGACAGTGGGCAGTGGCTACACCTTC. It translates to CSAGFETVGSGYTF.

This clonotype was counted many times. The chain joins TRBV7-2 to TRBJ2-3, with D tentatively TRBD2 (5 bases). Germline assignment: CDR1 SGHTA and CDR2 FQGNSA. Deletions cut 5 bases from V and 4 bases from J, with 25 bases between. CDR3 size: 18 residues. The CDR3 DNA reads TGTGCCAGCAGCCATGCTCCCTATGTGGGAGACGTGCCAGATACGCAGTATTTT. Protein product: CASSHAPYVGDVPDTQYF.

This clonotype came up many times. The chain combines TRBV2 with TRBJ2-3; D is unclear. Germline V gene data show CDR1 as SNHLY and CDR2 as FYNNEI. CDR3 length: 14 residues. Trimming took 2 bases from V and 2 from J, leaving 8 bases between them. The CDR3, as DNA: TGTGCCAGCAGTGAACTCGTACCCACAGATACGCAGTATTTT. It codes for CASSELVPTDTQYF.

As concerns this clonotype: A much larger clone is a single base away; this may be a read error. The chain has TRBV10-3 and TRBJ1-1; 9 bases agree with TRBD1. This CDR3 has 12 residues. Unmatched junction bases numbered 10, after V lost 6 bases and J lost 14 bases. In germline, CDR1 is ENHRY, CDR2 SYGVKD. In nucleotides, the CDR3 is TGTGCCATCAGCCAGGGACAGGGATACACCTTCTTT. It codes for CAISQGQGYTFF.

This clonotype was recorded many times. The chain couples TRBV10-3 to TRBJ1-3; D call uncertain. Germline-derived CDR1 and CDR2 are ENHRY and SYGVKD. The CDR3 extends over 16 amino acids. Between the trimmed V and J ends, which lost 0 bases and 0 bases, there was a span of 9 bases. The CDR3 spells CAISESDPNSGNTIYF. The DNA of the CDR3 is TGTGCCATCAGTGAGTCTGATCCAAACTCTGGAAACACCATATATTTT.

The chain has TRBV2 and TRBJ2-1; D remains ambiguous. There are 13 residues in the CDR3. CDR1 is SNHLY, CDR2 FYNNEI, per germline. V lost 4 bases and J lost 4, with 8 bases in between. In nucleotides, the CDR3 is TGTGCCAGCAGTGGGACCCAGTACAATGAGCAGTTCTTC. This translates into CASSGTQYNEQFF.

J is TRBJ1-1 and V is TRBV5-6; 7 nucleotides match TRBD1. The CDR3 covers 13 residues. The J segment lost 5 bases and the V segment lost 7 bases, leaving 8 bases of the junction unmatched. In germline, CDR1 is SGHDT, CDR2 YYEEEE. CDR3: CASGSRGMTEAFF. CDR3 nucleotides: TGTGCCAGCGGTTCCAGGGGGATGACTGAAGCTTTCTTT.

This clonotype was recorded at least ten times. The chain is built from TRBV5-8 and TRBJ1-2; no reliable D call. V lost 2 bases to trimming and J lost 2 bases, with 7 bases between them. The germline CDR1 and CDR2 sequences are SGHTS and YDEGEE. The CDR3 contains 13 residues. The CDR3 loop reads CASSFQQNYGYTF. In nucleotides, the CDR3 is TGTGCCAGCAGCTTTCAACAGAACTATGGCTACACCTTC. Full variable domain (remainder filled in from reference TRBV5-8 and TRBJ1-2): EAGVTQSPTHLIKTRGQQATLRCSPISGHTSVYWYQQALGLGLQFLLWYDEGEERNRGNFPPRFSGRQFPNYSSELNVNALELEDSALYLCASSFQQNYGYTFGSGTRLTVV.

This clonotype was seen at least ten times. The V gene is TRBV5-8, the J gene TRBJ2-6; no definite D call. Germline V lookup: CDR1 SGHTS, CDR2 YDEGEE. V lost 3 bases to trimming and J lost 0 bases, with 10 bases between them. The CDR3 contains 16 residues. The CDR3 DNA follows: TGTGCCAGCAGCTCAGGTCGGCCCTCTGGGGCCAACGTCCTGACTTTC. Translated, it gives CASSSGRPSGANVLTF. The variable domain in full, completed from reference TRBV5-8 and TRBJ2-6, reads EAGVTQSPTHLIKTRGQQATLRCSPISGHTSVYWYQQALGLGLQFLLWYDEGEERNRGNFPPRFSGRQFPNYSSELNVNALELEDSALYLCASSSGRPSGANVLTFGAGSRLTVL.

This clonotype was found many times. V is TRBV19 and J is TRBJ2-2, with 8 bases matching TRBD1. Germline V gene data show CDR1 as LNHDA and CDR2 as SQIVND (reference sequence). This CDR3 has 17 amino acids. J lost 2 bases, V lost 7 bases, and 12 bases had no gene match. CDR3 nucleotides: TGTGCCAGTACTACTCAGGGGGCCCAAATTAACACCGGGGAGCTGTTTTTT. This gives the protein CASTTQGAQINTGELFF.